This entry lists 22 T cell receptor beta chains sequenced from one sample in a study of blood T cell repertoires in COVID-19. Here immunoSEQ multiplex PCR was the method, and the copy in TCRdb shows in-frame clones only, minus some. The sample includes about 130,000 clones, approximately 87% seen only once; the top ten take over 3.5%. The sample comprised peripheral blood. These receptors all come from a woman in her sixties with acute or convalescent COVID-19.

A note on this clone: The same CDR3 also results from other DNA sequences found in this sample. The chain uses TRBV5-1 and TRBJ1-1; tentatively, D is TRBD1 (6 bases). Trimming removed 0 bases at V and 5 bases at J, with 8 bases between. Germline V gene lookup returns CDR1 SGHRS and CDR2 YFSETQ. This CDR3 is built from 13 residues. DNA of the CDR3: TGCGCCAGCAGCTTGGTACAGGGTACTGAAGCTTTCTTT. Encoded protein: CASSLVQGTEAFF. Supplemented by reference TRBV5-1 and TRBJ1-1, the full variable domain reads KAGVTQTPRYLIKTRGQQVTLSCSPISGHRSVSWYQQTPGQGLQFLFEYFSETQRNKGNFPGRFSGRQFSNSRSEMNVSTLELGDSALYLCASSLVQGTEAFFGQGTRLTVV.

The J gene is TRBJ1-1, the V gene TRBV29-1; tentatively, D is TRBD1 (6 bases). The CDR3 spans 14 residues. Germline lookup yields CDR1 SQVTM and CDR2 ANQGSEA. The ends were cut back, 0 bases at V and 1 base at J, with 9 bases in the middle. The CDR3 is CSVEEQQGNTEAFF. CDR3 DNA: TGCAGCGTTGAAGAACAACAGGGGAACACTGAAGCTTTCTTT.

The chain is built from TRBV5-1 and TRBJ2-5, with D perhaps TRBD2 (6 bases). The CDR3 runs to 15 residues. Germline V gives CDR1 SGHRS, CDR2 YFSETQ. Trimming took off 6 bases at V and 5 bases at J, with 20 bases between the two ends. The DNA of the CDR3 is TGCGCCAGCAAGCTAGTTGGGGCCGGGGGTGAGACCCAGTACTTC. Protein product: CASKLVGAGGETQYF.

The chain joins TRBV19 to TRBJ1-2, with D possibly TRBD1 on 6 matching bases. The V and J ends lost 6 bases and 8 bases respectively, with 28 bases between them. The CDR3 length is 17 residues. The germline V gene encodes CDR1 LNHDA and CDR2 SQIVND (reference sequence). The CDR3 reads CASSISGRRGGLWGYTF. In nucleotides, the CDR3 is TGTGCCAGTAGCATTTCGGGCCGGCGCGGGGGGCTCTGGGGCTACACCTTC.

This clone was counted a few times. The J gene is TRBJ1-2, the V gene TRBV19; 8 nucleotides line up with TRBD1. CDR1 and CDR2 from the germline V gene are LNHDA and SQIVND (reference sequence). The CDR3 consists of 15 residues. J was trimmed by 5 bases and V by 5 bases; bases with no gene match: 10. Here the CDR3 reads CASSFPGGARYGYTF. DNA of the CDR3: TGTGCCAGTAGTTTCCCAGGGGGCGCTCGGTATGGCTACACCTTC.

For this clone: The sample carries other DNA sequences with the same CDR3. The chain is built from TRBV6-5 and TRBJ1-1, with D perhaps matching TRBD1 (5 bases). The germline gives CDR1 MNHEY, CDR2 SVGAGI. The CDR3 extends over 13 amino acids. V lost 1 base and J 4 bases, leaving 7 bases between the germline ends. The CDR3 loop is CASSYLGGTEAFF. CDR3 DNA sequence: TGTGCCAGCAGTTACTTGGGGGGCACTGAAGCTTTCTTT.

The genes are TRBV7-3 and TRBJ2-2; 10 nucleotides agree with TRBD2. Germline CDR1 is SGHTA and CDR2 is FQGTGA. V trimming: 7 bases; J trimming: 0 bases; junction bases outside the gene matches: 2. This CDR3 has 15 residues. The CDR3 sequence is CASTSGRANTGELFF. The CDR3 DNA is TGTGCCAGCACCAGCGGGAGGGCGAACACCGGGGAGCTGTTTTTT.

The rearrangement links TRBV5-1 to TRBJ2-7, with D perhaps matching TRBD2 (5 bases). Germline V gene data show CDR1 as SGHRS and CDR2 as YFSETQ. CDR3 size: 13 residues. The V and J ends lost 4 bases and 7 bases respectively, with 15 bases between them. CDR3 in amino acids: CASSHSRRLEQYF. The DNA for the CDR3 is TGCGCCAGCAGCCATTCTAGGAGGCTGGAGCAGTACTTC.

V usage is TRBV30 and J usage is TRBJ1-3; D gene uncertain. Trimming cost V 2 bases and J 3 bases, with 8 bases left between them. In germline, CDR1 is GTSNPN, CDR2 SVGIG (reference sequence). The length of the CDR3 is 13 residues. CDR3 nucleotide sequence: TGTGCCTGGAGTCCGCCAGGTGGAAACACCATATATTTT. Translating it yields CAWSPPGGNTIYF.

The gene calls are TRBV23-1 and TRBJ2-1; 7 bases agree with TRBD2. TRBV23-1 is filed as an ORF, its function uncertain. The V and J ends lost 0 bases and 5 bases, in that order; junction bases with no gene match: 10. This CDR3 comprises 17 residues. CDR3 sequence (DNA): TGCGCCAGCAGTCAATCGGGGAGGGGTCGCGGAAACAATGAGCAGTTCTTC. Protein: CASSQSGRGRGNNEQFF.

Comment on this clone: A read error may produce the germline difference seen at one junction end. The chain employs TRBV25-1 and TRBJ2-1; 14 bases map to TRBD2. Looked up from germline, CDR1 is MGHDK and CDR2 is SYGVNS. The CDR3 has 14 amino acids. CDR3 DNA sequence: TGTGCCAGCAGTGCCCCTGGGACTAGCGGGAGCCGGGTCTTC. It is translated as CASSAPGTSGSRVF.

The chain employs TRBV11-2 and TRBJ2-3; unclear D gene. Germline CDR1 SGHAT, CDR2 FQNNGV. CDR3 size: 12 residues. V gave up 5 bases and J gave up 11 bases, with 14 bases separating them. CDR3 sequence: CASSPWSPGQYF. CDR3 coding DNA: TGTGCCAGCAGCCCTTGGTCCCCGGGGCAGTATTTT.

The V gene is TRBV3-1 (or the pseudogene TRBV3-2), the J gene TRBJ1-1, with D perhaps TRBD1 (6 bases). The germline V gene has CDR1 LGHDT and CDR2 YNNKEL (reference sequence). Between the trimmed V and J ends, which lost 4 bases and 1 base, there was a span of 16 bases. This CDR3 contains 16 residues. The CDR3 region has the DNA TGTGCCAGCAGCCCTCTAGGGGGGGGCGGGAACACTGAAGCTTTCTTT. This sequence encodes CASSPLGGGGNTEAFF.

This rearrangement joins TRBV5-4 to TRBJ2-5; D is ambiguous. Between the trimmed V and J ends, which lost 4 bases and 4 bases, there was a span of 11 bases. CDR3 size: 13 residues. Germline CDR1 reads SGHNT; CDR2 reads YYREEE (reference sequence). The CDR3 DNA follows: TGTGCCAGCAGCGAAGTTTATAGAGAGACCCAGTACTTC. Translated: CASSEVYRETQYF.

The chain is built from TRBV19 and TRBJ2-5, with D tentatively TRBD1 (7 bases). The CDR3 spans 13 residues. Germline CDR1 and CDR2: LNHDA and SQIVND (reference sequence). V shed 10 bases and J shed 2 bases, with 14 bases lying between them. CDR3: CATAGQRQETQYF. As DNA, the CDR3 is TGTGCCACTGCGGGACAGCGGCAAGAGACCCAGTACTTC.

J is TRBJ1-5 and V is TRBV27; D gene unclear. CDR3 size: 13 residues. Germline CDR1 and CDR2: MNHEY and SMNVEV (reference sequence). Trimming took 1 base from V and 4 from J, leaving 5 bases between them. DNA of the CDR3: TGTGCCAGCAGTTTATGGAGTAATCAGCCCCAGCATTTT. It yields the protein CASSLWSNQPQHF.

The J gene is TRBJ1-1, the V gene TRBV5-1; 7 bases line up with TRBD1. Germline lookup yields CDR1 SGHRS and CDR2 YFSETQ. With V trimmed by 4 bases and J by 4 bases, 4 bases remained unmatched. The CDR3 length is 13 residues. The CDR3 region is CASSAGTATEAFF. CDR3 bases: TGCGCCAGCAGCGCGGGGACAGCCACTGAAGCTTTCTTT.

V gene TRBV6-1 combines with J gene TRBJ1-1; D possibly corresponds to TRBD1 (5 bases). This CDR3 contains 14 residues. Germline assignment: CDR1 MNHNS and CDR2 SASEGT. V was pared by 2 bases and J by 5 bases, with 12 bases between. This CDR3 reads CASSERGRWTEAFF. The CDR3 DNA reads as TGTGCCAGCAGTGAAAGGGGTCGGTGGACTGAAGCTTTCTTT.

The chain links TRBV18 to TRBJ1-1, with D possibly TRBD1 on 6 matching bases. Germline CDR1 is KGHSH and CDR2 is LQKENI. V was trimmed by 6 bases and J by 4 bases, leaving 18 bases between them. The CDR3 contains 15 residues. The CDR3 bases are TGTGCCAGCTCCACCCGGTCAGGGGCAGGCACTGAAGCTTTCTTT. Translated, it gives CASSTRSGAGTEAFF. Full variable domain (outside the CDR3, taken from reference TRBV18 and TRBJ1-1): NAGVMQNPRHLVRRRGQEARLRCSPMKGHSHVYWYRQLPEEGLKFMVYLQKENIIDESGMPKERFSAEFPKEGPSILRIQQVVRGDSAAYFCASSTRSGAGTEAFFGQGTRLTVV.

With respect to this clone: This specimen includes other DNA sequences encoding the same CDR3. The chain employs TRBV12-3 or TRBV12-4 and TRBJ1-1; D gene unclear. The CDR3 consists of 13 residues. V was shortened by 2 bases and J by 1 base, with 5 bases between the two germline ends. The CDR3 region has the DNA TGTGCCAGCAGTTTAAAGAGGAACACTGAAGCTTTCTTT. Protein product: CASSLKRNTEAFF.

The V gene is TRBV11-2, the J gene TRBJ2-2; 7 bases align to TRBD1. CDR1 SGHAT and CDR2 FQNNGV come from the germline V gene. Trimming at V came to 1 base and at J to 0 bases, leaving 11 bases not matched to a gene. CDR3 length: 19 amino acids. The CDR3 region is CASSLVRQGLVPNTGELFF. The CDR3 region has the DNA TGTGCCAGCAGCTTAGTTAGACAGGGCCTGGTACCGAACACCGGGGAGCTGTTTTTT.

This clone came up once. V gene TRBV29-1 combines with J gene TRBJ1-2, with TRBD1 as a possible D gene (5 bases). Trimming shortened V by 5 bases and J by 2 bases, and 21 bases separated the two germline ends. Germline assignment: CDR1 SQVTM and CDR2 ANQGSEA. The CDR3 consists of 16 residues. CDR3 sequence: CSVRLHEETANYGYTF. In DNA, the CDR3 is TGCAGCGTTAGGTTACACGAAGAGACAGCAAACTATGGCTACACCTTC.